This T cell receptor (beta chain) was found in a study of precursors of human CD4 cytotoxic T cells. Sorted CD4+ central memory, effector memory, IL-7R-high TEMRA and IL-7R-negative TEMRA cells underwent bulk UMI sequencing. TCRdb called the reads again in MiXCR, with one record for every CDR3 protein. The sample consists of 450 to 600 distinct CDR3 sequences, roughly 13% of them appearing once. In its sample, this clonotype was seen a few times. Antigen: not known. Study-wide results and caveats: Expanded effector clonotypes made up more of IL-7Rhigh TEMRA clonotypes than TEM or TCM clonotypes. This human observational design limits firm conclusions on precursor-effector directionality.

The CDR3 contains 14 residues. From germline, CDR1 is MNHNS and CDR2 SASEGT. Trimming removed 4 bases from V and 4 bases from J, with 13 bases in between. This receptor was identified in a human donor in good health. V usage is TRBV6-1 and J usage is TRBJ1-1; TRBD1 might be the D (5 bases). Source material: memory CD4+ T cells from blood (PBMCs). The CDR3 DNA follows: TGTGCCAGCAGTGTCGTGGAGGGGACCACTGAAGCTTTCTTT. Translated: CASSVVEGTTEAFF.